The next 21 T cell receptor beta chains were all read from a single sample in a study of T cells expressing NK-cell markers. From the 5' RACE reads, TCRdb lists one entry per CDR3 protein and no DNA. The sample yields 350,000 to 450,000 distinct CDR3 sequences, of which the top ten take up around 5.2%. Specimen: blood T cells: a sorted CD56 or NKG2C T cell subset, CD4+ or CD8+ T cells, or bulk PBMC T cells (not recorded which). All receptors come from a man aged 18 to 69 in good health.

This chain links TRBV30 with TRBJ2-7; the D call of TRBD1 rests on TCRdb alone, since no DNA is present to check it. Germline lookup yields CDR1 GTSNPN and CDR2 SVGIG (reference sequence). The length of the CDR3 is 17 residues. The CDR3 region is CAWRRGSRQGGDYEQYF.

This chain connects TRBV27 to TRBJ2-3; TCRdb gives TRBD1 as the D gene, but with no DNA this cannot be confirmed. The CDR3 loop spans 13 amino acids. Germline CDR1 and CDR2: MNHEY and SMNVEV (reference sequence). The CDR3 sequence: CASSTGEDEPQYF.

The chain links TRBV5-5 to TRBJ2-5; TCRdb indicates TRBD2, and absent DNA this call remains unverified. The germline V gene has CDR1 SGHKS and CDR2 YYEKEE (reference sequence). The CDR3 consists of 17 residues. The CDR3 is CASSLGLAGGIEETQYF.

The chain is built from TRBV18 and TRBJ2-5. Germline loops: CDR1 KGHSH, CDR2 LQKENI. CDR3 size: 15 residues. The CDR3 region is CASSPPGLSQETQYF. Filled out from reference TRBV18 and TRBJ2-5, the complete variable domain reads NAGVMQNPRHLVRRRGQEARLRCSPMKGHSHVYWYRQLPEEGLKFMVYLQKENIIDESGMPKERFSAEFPKEGPSILRIQQVVRGDSAAYFCASSPPGLSQETQYFGPGTRLLVL.

The V gene is TRBV5-1, the J gene TRBJ2-1; TCRdb's D call of TRBD2 is untestable without DNA. Germline-derived CDR1 and CDR2 are SGHRS and YFSETQ. CDR3 length: 14 residues. Here the CDR3 reads CASMSGETYNEQFF.

The rearrangement links TRBV5-1 to TRBJ2-3; the D call from TCRdb, TRBD1, cannot be confirmed without DNA. Germline CDR1 SGHRS, CDR2 YFSETQ. CDR3 length: 15 residues. This chain's CDR3 is CASSRDRGYTDTQYF. The complete variable domain, with remaining parts taken from reference TRBV5-1 and TRBJ2-3, reads KAGVTQTPRYLIKTRGQQVTLSCSPISGHRSVSWYQQTPGQGLQFLFEYFSETQRNKGNFPGRFSGRQFSNSRSEMNVSTLELGDSALYLCASSRDRGYTDTQYFGPGTRLTVL.

The chain combines TRBV6-4 with TRBJ2-2; with no DNA, the TCRdb D assignment of TRBD2 cannot be verified. The CDR3 extends over 13 amino acids. The germline V gene encodes CDR1 MRHNA and CDR2 SNTAGT. The CDR3 here is CASSDRGLGELFF.

The rearrangement joins TRBV15 to TRBJ2-4; TCRdb selects TRBD1, and the lack of DNA leaves this call unchecked. Germline V CDR1 and CDR2: LNHNV, YYDKDF (reference sequence). This CDR3 comprises 15 residues. CDR3 sequence: CATSREQVAKNIQYF.

CDR3 sequence: CASSNGSPVEQYF. The chain combines TRBV7-2 with TRBJ2-7; the TRBD2 assignment by TCRdb is unverifiable without DNA. The germline CDR1 and CDR2 sequences are SGHTA and FQGNSA. The CDR3 runs to 13 residues.

The chain uses TRBV6-1 and TRBJ2-2; TCRdb's D gene call, TRBD1, goes unchecked for lack of DNA. Germline-derived CDR1 and CDR2 are MNHNS and SASEGT. The CDR3 runs to 16 residues. This CDR3 reads CASRLGGTGYSGELFF.

The chain couples TRBV6-4 to TRBJ1-2; the D call of TRBD1 rests on TCRdb alone, since no DNA is present to check it. The CDR3 extends over 14 amino acids. Germline CDR1 reads MRHNA; CDR2 reads SNTAGT. CDR3: CASSDSQGVGGYTF.

This sequence joins TRBV3-1 and TRBJ2-3; the D gene TCRdb calls, TRBD2, cannot be checked with no DNA. The CDR3 totals 15 residues. Germline lookup yields CDR1 LGHDT and CDR2 YNNKEL (reference sequence). The CDR3 is CASSQGGLARDTQYF.

V gene TRBV2 combines with J gene TRBJ2-7. This CDR3 has 14 residues. The V gene's germline CDR1 is SNHLY and CDR2 FYNNEI. CDR3 region: CASSEARNSYEQYF.

This clonotype counts as medium-sized by frequency. The chain has TRBV5-1 and TRBJ2-1. The CDR3 is 16 residues long. Germline CDR1 is SGHRS and CDR2 is YFSETQ. The CDR3 loop is CASSLSGPKSYNEQFF. Full variable domain (missing parts from reference TRBV5-1 and TRBJ2-1): KAGVTQTPRYLIKTRGQQVTLSCSPISGHRSVSWYQQTPGQGLQFLFEYFSETQRNKGNFPGRFSGRQFSNSRSEMNVSTLELGDSALYLCASSLSGPKSYNEQFFGPGTRLTVL.

The V gene is TRBV12-3 or TRBV12-4, the J gene TRBJ2-7; TCRdb lists TRBD1, though no DNA is available to test this call. This CDR3 has 13 residues. The CDR3: CASKDRDIGEQYF.

CDR3 protein: CASSSLQGQGNEQYF. The chain carries TRBV28 and TRBJ2-7; the TRBD1 assignment by TCRdb is unverifiable without DNA. The germline CDR1 and CDR2 sequences are MDHEN and SYDVKM. There are 15 residues in the CDR3.

The rearrangement links TRBV5-5 to TRBJ2-7; there is no DNA to check the TCRdb D call of TRBD1. CDR1 SGHKS and CDR2 YYEKEE come from the germline V gene (reference sequence). This CDR3 comprises 15 residues. The CDR3 sequence: CASSLAADRTYEQYF.

The chain carries TRBV28 and TRBJ2-7; the D call from TCRdb, TRBD1, cannot be confirmed without DNA. From germline, CDR1 is MDHEN and CDR2 SYDVKM. The CDR3 loop spans 15 amino acids. The chain's CDR3 is CASSGGTLGFYEQYF.

The chain links TRBV6-1 to TRBJ1-6. The germline CDR1 and CDR2 sequences are MNHNS and SASEGT. The CDR3 length is 14 residues. CDR3 protein: CASSPRDGRSALHF.

The genes are TRBV6-5 and TRBJ2-3; lacking DNA, the TRBD2 call made by TCRdb goes unchecked. Germline CDR1 and CDR2: MNHEY and SVGAGI. The CDR3 runs 14 residues. CDR3 in amino acids: CASSRTSSADTQYF.

The chain links TRBV12-3 or TRBV12-4 to TRBJ1-5. The CDR3 extends over 14 amino acids. The chain's CDR3 is CASSLEVLNQPQHF.